The 2 T cell receptor beta chains reported below all come from one sample, sequenced in a study of cytomegalovirus exposure and HLA in healthy donors (dated by TCRdb to about 2017). The library came from the immunoSEQ multiplex PCR assay. For the multiplex PCR, a mixture combining 60 forward primers for TCR Vbeta segments and 13 reverse primers for TCR Jbeta segments was used. The clones in this table, taken by TCRdb from immuneACCESS, are in-frame only. Not every clone is retained; where verified, under half of the shortfall comes from an unresolved V gene, and the cause of the rest is unknown. In all, the sample holds over 65,000 clones, and roughly 80% of those were seen once. Clones ranked in the top ten supply roughly 15% of the sample. The sequenced sample was PBMCs. The origin of the receptors is a woman aged 40 to 50 in good health and CMV-seropositive.

The chain recombines TRBV28 with TRBJ2-1; 16 positions agree with TRBD2. V trimming: 5 bases; J trimming: 0 bases; junction bases outside the gene matches: 7. CDR3 length: 19 amino acids. The V gene's germline CDR1 is MDHEN and CDR2 SYDVKM. The CDR3 region is CASSTPGLAGGSSYNEQFF. In nucleotides, the CDR3 is TGTGCCAGCAGTACCCCGGGACTAGCGGGAGGGAGCTCCTACAATGAGCAGTTCTTC.

The V and J genes are TRBV6-1 and TRBJ2-7; 9 bases are shared with TRBD2. From germline, CDR1 is MNHNS and CDR2 SASEGT. CDR3 length equals 15 residues. The trim removed 0 bases at V and 0 bases at J, leaving 0 bases unmatched. DNA for the CDR3: TGTGCCAGCAGTGAAGCTAGCGGGAGCTCCTACGAGCAGTACTTC. It specifies CASSEASGSSYEQYF.